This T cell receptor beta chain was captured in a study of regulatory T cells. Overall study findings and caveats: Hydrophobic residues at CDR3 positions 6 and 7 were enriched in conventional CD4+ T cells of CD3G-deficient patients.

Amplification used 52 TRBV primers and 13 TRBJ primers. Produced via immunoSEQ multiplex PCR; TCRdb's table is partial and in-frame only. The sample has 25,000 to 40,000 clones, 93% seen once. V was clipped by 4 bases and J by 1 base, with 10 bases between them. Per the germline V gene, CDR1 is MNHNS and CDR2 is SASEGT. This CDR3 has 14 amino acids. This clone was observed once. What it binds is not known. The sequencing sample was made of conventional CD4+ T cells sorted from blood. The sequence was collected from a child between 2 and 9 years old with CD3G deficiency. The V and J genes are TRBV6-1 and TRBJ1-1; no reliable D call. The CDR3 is CASSVGRQNTEAFF. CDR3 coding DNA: TGTGCCAGCAGTGTAGGCAGGCAGAACACTGAAGCTTTCTTT.